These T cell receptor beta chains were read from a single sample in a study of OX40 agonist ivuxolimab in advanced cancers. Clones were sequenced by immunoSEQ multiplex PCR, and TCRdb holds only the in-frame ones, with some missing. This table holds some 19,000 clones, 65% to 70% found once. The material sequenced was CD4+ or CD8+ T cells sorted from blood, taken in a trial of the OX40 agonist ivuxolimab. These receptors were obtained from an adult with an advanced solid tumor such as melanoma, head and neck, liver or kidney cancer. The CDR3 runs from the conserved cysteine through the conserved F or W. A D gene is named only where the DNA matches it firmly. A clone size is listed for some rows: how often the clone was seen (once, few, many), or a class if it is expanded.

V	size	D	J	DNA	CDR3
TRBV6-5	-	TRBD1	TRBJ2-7	TGTGCCAGCAGTTATGGACAGGGCAAAGCCTCCTACGAGCAGTACTTC	CASSYGQGKASYEQYF
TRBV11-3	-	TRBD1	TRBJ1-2	TGTGCCAGCAGCTTAGAAGTTGCAGGGGGGAGTAATGGCTACACCTTC	CASSLEVAGGSNGYTF
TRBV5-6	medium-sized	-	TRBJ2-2	TGTGCCAGCAGCTTACAGAACACCGGGGAGCTGTTTTTT	CASSLQNTGELFF
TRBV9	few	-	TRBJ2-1	TGTGCCAGCAGTAGACAGGAAGGTAAGGGTGAGCAGTTCTTC	CASSRQEGKGEQFF
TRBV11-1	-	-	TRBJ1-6	TGTGCCAGCAGCCCATGGACATCAGGGGTTTCACCCCTCCACTTT	CASSPWTSGVSPLHF
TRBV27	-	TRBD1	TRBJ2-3	TGTGCCAGCAGTCCCGCGGACAGGGCTTCCACAGATACGCAGTATTTT	CASSPADRASTDTQYF
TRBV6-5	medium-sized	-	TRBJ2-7	TGTGCCAGCAGTTACTCGACAGGGTGGGAGGACGAGCAGTACTTC	CASSYSTGWEDEQYF
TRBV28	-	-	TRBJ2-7	TGTGCCAGCAGGAGCTCCTACGAGCAGTACTTC	CASRSSYEQYF
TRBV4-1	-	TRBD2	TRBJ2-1	TGCGCCAGCAGCCAAGATATAGCGGGGGGGGATGAGCAGTTCTTC	CASSQDIAGGDEQFF
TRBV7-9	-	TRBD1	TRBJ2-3	TGTGCCAGCATCCAACTCGGACAGGGGGCCGGCACAGATACGCAGTATTTT	CASIQLGQGAGTDTQYF
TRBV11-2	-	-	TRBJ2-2	TGTGCCAGCTGGGGGCCGACCGGGGAGCTGTTTTTT	CASWGPTGELFF
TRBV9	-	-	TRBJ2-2	TGTGCCAGCAGCACCTATTCCGGGAGCACCGGGGAGCTGTTTTTT	CASSTYSGSTGELFF
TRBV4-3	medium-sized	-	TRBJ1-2	TGCGCCAGCAGCCAAGATAAGGGGAGATGGGGTGGCTACACCTTC	CASSQDKGRWGGYTF
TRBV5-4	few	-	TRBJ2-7	TGTGCCAGCACCCTGCCGGGCCACGAGCAGTACTTC	CASTLPGHEQYF
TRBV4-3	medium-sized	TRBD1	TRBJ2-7	TGCGCCAGCCGCTCCGCATCCGGGACAGGGGAGCAGTACTTC	CASRSASGTGEQYF
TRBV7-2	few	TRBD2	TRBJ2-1	TGTGCCAGCAGCCCCGGGCGGGAGGGCCGAAATGAGCAGTTCTTC	CASSPGREGRNEQFF
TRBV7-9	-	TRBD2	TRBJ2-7	TGTGCCACCACGAAACTAGCGGTCTACGAGCAGTACTTC	CATTKLAVYEQYF
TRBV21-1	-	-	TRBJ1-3	TGTGCCAGCAGCAAAGCTGAGGGTTGGGAGGACTCTGGAAACACCATATATTTT	CASSKAEGWEDSGNTIYF
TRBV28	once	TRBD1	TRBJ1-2	TGTGCCAGCAGCCTTCTTACAGGGGGCTACTATGGCTACACCTTC	CASSLLTGGYYGYTF